Sequencing of this T cell receptor beta chain was carried out in a study of identical twins. Points from the study as a whole: Model-predicted out-of-frame TCR alpha sharing fell below observed values in monozygotic twins.

In every case, the donor was a healthy Caucasian. Trimming took 1 base from V and 0 from J; bases not matched to a gene: 9. Germline CDR1 reads DFQATT; CDR2 reads SNEGSKA (reference sequence). This CDR3 spans 19 amino acids. cDNA carried unique molecular identifiers, and a universal primer site was added by template switching. TCRdb ran MiXCR on the 5' RACE reads and lists one entry per CDR3 protein. The repertoire includes a few hundred thousand distinct CDR3 sequences, around 15% of them detected once, and 0.35% to 0.45% sits in the top ten. With regard to this clonotype: Its antigen is as yet unknown.

A further study also used this sample, focusing on yellow fever vaccine responses in identical twins.

Material for sequencing was CD4+ T cells sorted from blood. The receptor was isolated from a woman in her late teens or twenties in good health. V and J are TRBV20-1 and TRBJ2-1, with 13 bases lining up with TRBD2. This CDR3 reads CSARVTSGGGSTSYNEQFF. The CDR3, as DNA: TGCAGTGCTAGAGTAACTAGCGGGGGGGGTTCGACCTCCTACAATGAGCAGTTCTTC.